This section outlines one T cell receptor beta chain sequence together with its context. In the original analysis: Estimation of nucleated cell counts relied on the amplification of reference gene primers. The data were produced by immunoSEQ multiplex PCR, yet TCRdb's version contains in-frame clones alone and is incomplete. The V and J calls and the clone size are those of that table, but D and trimming were determined from the DNA. The sample shows 270,000 or so clones, roughly 86% of them seen only once. The entry originates in a study of blood T cell repertoires in COVID-19. About the study: Whether acute or convalescent, the COVID-19 samples came from the United States, Italy and Spain. PBMCs, B-cell-depleted T cells, or T cells provided the cDNA or gDNA that made up the material.

Trimming cost V 3 bases and J 6 bases; bases outside gene matches: 3. The germline V gene encodes CDR1 LNHDA and CDR2 SQIVND (reference sequence). The CDR3 has 15 residues. Patients of the Seattle cohort, enrolled during active infection, were followed longitudinally. The sequenced sample consisted of peripheral blood. The origin of this receptor is a woman aged 25-40 years with COVID-19, enrolled during active disease. J is TRBJ2-1 and V is TRBV19; TRBD2 matches at 12 bases. This CDR3 reads CASSILAGGPNEQFF. The CDR3, as DNA: TGTGCCAGTAGTATCCTAGCGGGGGGGCCCAATGAGCAGTTCTTC.